The 27 T cell receptor beta chains listed next were all sequenced from one sample in a study of T cells in Graves' hyperthyroidism and ophthalmopathy. RNA transcripts were the template for amplifying TCR beta CDR3 regions. First-round RT-PCR targeting the TCR CDR3 was performed with the HTBI primer set. Via MiXCR, TCRdb re-called the multiplex PCR reads, giving one row per CDR3 protein. The table has fewer than 450,000 distinct CDR3 sequences, approximately 17% seen once; the top ten hold around a third. Specimen: blood. The origin of the receptors is a woman in her 30s with Graves' hyperthyroidism that later progressed to Graves' ophthalmopathy.

This clonotype has more than one count but fewer than ten. The chain recombines TRBV4-1 with TRBJ1-2; no clear D. Trimming shortened V by 7 bases and J by 8 bases, and 20 bases separated the two germline ends. Germline V lookup: CDR1 MGHRA, CDR2 YSYEKL. There are 14 residues in the CDR3. In DNA, the CDR3 is TGCGCCAGCACCCCCCGTGGTGGGCCTGGAGGCTACACCTTC. This codes for CASTPRGGPGGYTF.

This CDR3 reads CASNQQGKETQYF. DNA for the CDR3: TGTGCCAGCAATCAACAGGGGAAAGAGACCCAGTACTTC. The chain joins TRBV12-3 or TRBV12-4 to TRBJ2-5; TRBD1 aligns across 7 bases. Trimming took 7 bases from V and 3 from J; bases not matched to a gene: 5. This CDR3 comprises 13 residues.

This clonotype was seen at least ten times. The chain is built from TRBV19 and TRBJ1-2, with D possibly TRBD1 on 5 matching bases. V shed 3 bases and J shed 8 bases, with 19 bases lying between them. The CDR3 runs 15 residues. The germline V gene has CDR1 LNHDA and CDR2 SQIVND (reference sequence). The CDR3: CASSIRDAEWRGYTF. DNA of the CDR3: TGTGCCAGTAGTATCCGGGACGCGGAATGGCGGGGCTACACCTTC.

This clonotype was seen many times. The chain couples TRBV28 to TRBJ2-1, with 11 bases identical to TRBD2. V gave up 3 bases and J gave up 0 bases; unmatched junction bases: 7. The CDR3 runs 18 residues. Per the germline V gene, CDR1 is MDHEN and CDR2 is SYDVKM. The CDR3 coding sequence is TGTGCCAGCAGTTTTGTACTAGCGGGGGACATCTCCTACAATGAGCAGTTCTTC. It is translated as CASSFVLAGDISYNEQFF.

This clonotype showed up many times. DNA for the CDR3: TGTGCCAGCAGCTTTAATCCGACAGGGCGGAACACTGAAGCTTTCTTT. This encodes CASSFNPTGRNTEAFF. The chain has TRBV5-5 and TRBJ1-1; 7 nucleotides line up with TRBD1. Germline assignment: CDR1 SGHKS and CDR2 YYEKEE (reference sequence). V lost 2 bases to trimming and J lost 1 base; unmatched junction nucleotides: 8. CDR3 length equals 16 residues. Using reference TRBV5-5 and TRBJ1-1 for the parts outside the CDR3, the full variable domain is DAGVTQSPTHLIKTRGQQVTLRCSPISGHKSVSWYQQVLGQGPQFIFQYYEKEERGRGNFPDRFSARQFPNYSSELNVNALLLGDSALYLCASSFNPTGRNTEAFFGQGTRLTVV.

This clonotype was counted between two and nine times. The chain uses TRBV2 and TRBJ2-4, with TRBD1 identical over 11 bases. V lost 6 bases, J lost 0 bases, and 7 bases stayed unmatched. Germline V gene data show CDR1 as SNHLY and CDR2 as FYNNEI. The CDR3 contains 17 residues. Written as DNA, the CDR3 is TGTGCCAGCAGACCGGGACAGGGGGTTAGAGCCAAAAACATTCAGTACTTC. As protein: CASRPGQGVRAKNIQYF. Full variable domain (rest looked up from reference TRBV2 and TRBJ2-4): EPEVTQTPSHQVTQMGQEVILRCVPISNHLYFYWYRQILGQKVEFLVSFYNNEISEKSEIFDDQFSVERPDGSNFTLKIRSTKLEDSAMYFCASRPGQGVRAKNIQYFGAGTRLSVL.

This clonotype was seen ten or more times. The rearrangement links TRBV11-2 to TRBJ2-2; a weak D match, TRBD1 (5 bases). Trimming stripped 2 bases from V and 3 bases from J, with 10 bases between. Germline CDR1 and CDR2: SGHAT and FQNNGV. The CDR3 sequence is 15 residues long. Here the CDR3 DNA reads TGTGCCAGCAGCTTACAGGGATTAGACACCGGGGAGCTGTTTTTT. It encodes CASSLQGLDTGELFF.

In its sample, this clonotype was seen a few times. This chain uses TRBV19 with TRBJ2-7, with unresolved D. This CDR3 contains 13 residues. CDR1 is LNHDA, CDR2 SQIVND, per germline (reference sequence). V was shortened by 3 bases and J by 4 bases, with 10 bases between the two germline ends. The DNA for the CDR3 is TGTGCCAGTAGTATTCGCCCCACTTACGAGCAGTACTTC. It is translated as CASSIRPTYEQYF.

The chain employs TRBV12-3 or TRBV12-4 and TRBJ2-5, with 10 bases identical to TRBD2. The CDR3 is 16 amino acids. V gave up 6 bases and J gave up 4 bases; unmatched junction bases: 11. CDR3 DNA: TGTGCCAGCAGGCTGGCTAGCGGGGGTCAAGGAGAGACCCAGTACTTC. Translating it yields CASRLASGGQGETQYF.

V and J are TRBV5-5 and TRBJ1-3; 7 bases are shared with TRBD1. The germline V gene has CDR1 SGHKS and CDR2 YYEKEE (reference sequence). With 4 bases clipped from V and 0 bases from J, the junction kept 10 bases outside the gene matches. The CDR3 covers 17 residues. As DNA, the CDR3 is TGTGCCAGCAGCATCGTGTGGGGACAGCTCTCTGGAAACACCATATATTTT. As protein: CASSIVWGQLSGNTIYF.

This clonotype was counted at least ten times. The chain couples TRBV13 to TRBJ1-2, with D perhaps TRBD1 (6 bases). Germline assignment: CDR1 PRHDT and CDR2 FYEKMQ (reference sequence). The CDR3 is 15 residues long. Trimming left V 0 bases short and J 8 bases short, with 16 bases between. The CDR3 here is CASSLGPGGLEGYTF. The CDR3 nucleotides read TGTGCCAGCAGCTTAGGCCCCGGGGGGCTCGAGGGCTACACCTTC.

Concerning this clonotype itself: Given a much more abundant clone one base away, this may be a read error. The chain combines TRBV20-1 with TRBJ1-4; D is perhaps TRBD1 (6 bases). The CDR3 is 17 amino acids. Germline lookup yields CDR1 DFQATT and CDR2 SNEGSKA (reference sequence). V dropped 4 bases and J dropped 3 bases, with 21 bases sitting between them. Written as DNA, the CDR3 is TGCAGTGCTACCCGCGCGGGACACACCTCAGCTAATGAAAAACTGTTTTTT. Translating it yields CSATRAGHTSANEKLFF.

This chain connects TRBV10-2 to TRBJ2-7; D gene ambiguous. This CDR3 has 13 amino acids. Germline V gives CDR1 WSHSY, CDR2 SAAADI. This chain's CDR3 is CAGSDLQSYEQYF. The CDR3 nucleotides read TGCGCGGGCAGTGACCTCCAGAGCTACGAGCAGTACTTC.

This clonotype has at least ten counts. V usage is TRBV3-1 and J usage is TRBJ2-5; possibly TRBD2 for D (5 bases). This CDR3 is 12 amino acids long. V was cut by 0 bases and J by 7 bases, with 6 bases left in between. In germline, CDR1 is LGHDT, CDR2 YNNKEL (reference sequence). The chain's CDR3 is CASSQESGTQYF. DNA of the CDR3: TGTGCCAGCAGCCAAGAAAGCGGGACCCAGTACTTC.

This clonotype has just a few counts. This chain uses TRBV6-4 with TRBJ2-5; the D gene is possibly TRBD2 (5 bases). CDR3 length equals 15 residues. CDR1 is MRHNA and CDR2 is SNTAGT in the germline V gene. V dropped 7 bases and J dropped 5 bases, with 20 bases sitting between them. The CDR3 DNA is TGTGCCAGCAACCTCTGGAGAGGGTATGAGGAGACCCAGTACTTC. It specifies CASNLWRGYEETQYF.

There are many counts of this clonotype. The gene calls are TRBV15 and TRBJ2-1; D may be TRBD2 (5 bases). This CDR3 is 15 amino acids long. Deletions cut 3 bases from V and 2 bases from J, with 11 bases between. Germline-derived CDR1 and CDR2 are LNHNV and YYDKDF (reference sequence). The CDR3: CATSRGAATYNEQFF. CDR3 DNA: TGTGCCACCAGCAGGGGAGCGGCTACCTACAATGAGCAGTTCTTC.

There are many counts of this clonotype. The genes are TRBV19 and TRBJ2-2, with D perhaps matching TRBD1 (6 bases). Deletions cut 5 bases from V and 4 bases from J, with 11 bases between. The CDR3 covers 14 residues. From germline, CDR1 is LNHDA and CDR2 SQIVND (reference sequence). CDR3 bases: TGTGCCAGTAGTTCCGGACAGAGCACCGGGGAGCTGTTTTTT. Its protein product is CASSSGQSTGELFF.

This clonotype was seen only a few times. The V call is TRBV7-6, the J call TRBJ1-1; D is unclear. Trimming left V 1 base short and J 11 bases short, with 14 bases between. The V gene's germline CDR1 is SGHVS and CDR2 FNYEAQ. The CDR3 totals 13 residues. CDR3 residues: CASSLDSGNRAFF. CDR3 bases: TGTGCCAGCAGCTTAGATTCCGGGAATAGGGCTTTCTTT.

This chain joins TRBV2 and TRBJ2-7; D perhaps matches TRBD2 (5 bases). Germline CDR1 reads SNHLY; CDR2 reads FYNNEI. The CDR3 runs to 13 residues. Deletions cut 6 bases from V and 5 bases from J, with 14 bases between. The CDR3 coding sequence is TGTGCCAGCAGCCAGACCCCGGGGAACGAGCAGTACTTC. It codes for CASSQTPGNEQYF.

In this sample, this clonotype turned up many times. The chain recombines TRBV18 with TRBJ2-7; the match to TRBD1 covers 7 bases. The V and J ends lost 3 bases and 2 bases, in that order; junction bases with no gene match: 7. The CDR3 is 15 amino acids. CDR1 and CDR2 from the germline V gene are KGHSH and LQKENI. CDR3 amino acids: CASSPQGQRAYEQYF. CDR3 DNA: TGTGCCAGCTCACCCCAGGGACAGAGAGCCTACGAGCAGTACTTC.

This clonotype was seen ten or more times. The rearrangement uses TRBV5-1 and TRBJ1-2; 8 bases map to TRBD1. V lost 2 bases, J lost 5 bases, and 5 bases stayed unmatched. The CDR3 covers 14 residues. The germline CDR1 and CDR2 sequences are SGHRS and YFSETQ. The CDR3 here is CASSFGQGEYGYTF. The CDR3, as DNA: TGCGCCAGCAGCTTCGGACAGGGCGAGTATGGCTACACCTTC. Full variable domain (remainder filled in from reference TRBV5-1 and TRBJ1-2): KAGVTQTPRYLIKTRGQQVTLSCSPISGHRSVSWYQQTPGQGLQFLFEYFSETQRNKGNFPGRFSGRQFSNSRSEMNVSTLELGDSALYLCASSFGQGEYGYTFGSGTRLTVV.

This clonotype was detected ten times or more. This CDR3 reads CASSPRDMNTGELFF. CDR3 nucleotides: TGCGCCAGCAGCCCTCGAGACATGAACACCGGGGAGCTGTTTTTT. This sequence joins TRBV4-1 and TRBJ2-2, with D unresolved. The V end was cut by 4 bases, the J end by 1 base, with 10 bases between. From germline, CDR1 is MGHRA and CDR2 YSYEKL. The CDR3 has 15 amino acids.

This clonotype was seen at least ten times. The chain couples TRBV7-8 to TRBJ2-4; D uncertain. Trimming stripped 7 bases from V and 9 bases from J, with 22 bases between. Per germline, CDR1 SGHVS and CDR2 FQNEAQ. The CDR3 extends over 15 amino acids. The CDR3 DNA reads as TGTGCCAGCACTTTGACACCCAGGTCCGGCGGCATTCAGTACTTC. Its protein is CASTLTPRSGGIQYF.

This clonotype was counted only a few times. The rearrangement links TRBV7-8 to TRBJ2-3; D remains unclear. The CDR3 covers 15 residues. The V gene lost 2 bases and the J gene lost 2 bases, with 11 bases spanning the gap. The germline V gene has CDR1 SGHVS and CDR2 FQNEAQ. DNA of the CDR3: TGTGCCAGCAGCTTACTACGGACCTACACAGATACGCAGTATTTT. This gives the protein CASSLLRTYTDTQYF.

This clonotype was counted at least ten times. The genes are TRBV7-6 and TRBJ2-7; D is unresolved. V gave up 1 base and J gave up 5 bases, with 9 bases separating them. The CDR3 spans 13 residues. Germline V gene lookup returns CDR1 SGHVS and CDR2 FNYEAQ. The CDR3 region has the DNA TGTGCCAGCAGCTTAGAAATTGGGGACGAGCAGTACTTC. Protein: CASSLEIGDEQYF. The full variable domain, rest sourced from reference TRBV7-6 and TRBJ2-7, is GAGVSQSPRYKVTKRGQDVALRCDPISGHVSLYWYRQALGQGPEFLTYFNYEAQQDKSGLPNDRFSAERPEGSISTLTIQRTEQRDSAMYRCASSLEIGDEQYFGPGTRLTVT.

Regarding this clonotype: It may be a read error: a sequence one base away is much more abundant. The chain uses TRBV27 and TRBJ1-1, with a possible D match to TRBD1 (6 bases). Trimming removed 4 bases from V and 0 bases from J, with 12 bases in between. The V gene's germline CDR1 is MNHEY and CDR2 SMNVEV (reference sequence). The CDR3 contains 15 residues. The CDR3 here is CASSSSGGLNTEAFF. The CDR3 coding sequence is TGTGCCAGCAGTTCATCGGGGGGCCTGAACACTGAAGCTTTCTTT.

This clonotype was found many times. J is TRBJ2-1 and V is TRBV27; 10 bases match TRBD2. Germline CDR1 MNHEY, CDR2 SMNVEV (reference sequence). The CDR3 extends over 17 amino acids. The trim removed 6 bases at V and 2 bases at J, leaving 10 bases unmatched. The CDR3 nucleotides are TGTGCCAGCAGGAGCGGGGGGGCCTCATTCCCCTACAATGAGCAGTTCTTC. Protein product: CASRSGGASFPYNEQFF.